This paragraph covers one T cell receptor (beta chain) sequence. The antigen remains undetermined. The data were taken from a study of cytomegalovirus exposure and HLA in healthy donors. Findings and limits, study-wide: V- and J-gene trimming in TCR beta was tied to a missense DCLRE1C variant by an analysis performed later.

Germline CDR1 reads MNHNS; CDR2 reads SASEGT. The CDR3 totals 15 residues. With 5 bases clipped from V and 5 bases from J, the junction kept 6 bases outside the gene matches. Use of 60 Vbeta and 13 Jbeta primers characterized the PCR. Repertoires were generated with immunoSEQ multiplex PCR, while TCRdb's copy carries only in-frame clones and drops some. Here the sample spans approximately 270,000 clones, around 80% being singletons. The TCR was taken from a girl aged 2-10 years in good health and CMV-seronegative. The chain employs TRBV6-1 and TRBJ2-1; 10 bases fit TRBD2. Sequenced material: PBMCs. The CDR3 sequence is CASSWSSGSHNEQFF. The CDR3 DNA follows: TGTGCCAGCAGTTGGTCTAGCGGGAGCCACAATGAGCAGTTCTTC.